These 5 T cell receptor beta chains were sequenced from one sample in a study of blood T cell repertoires in COVID-19. TCRdb keeps only in-frame clones here, not all; method: immunoSEQ multiplex PCR. The sample contains 50,000 to 75,000 clones, around 93% of which appear only once. Material for sequencing was peripheral blood. Source of these receptors: a man aged 50-59 years with active COVID-19.

The rearrangement joins TRBV19 to TRBJ1-1, with no clear D. Trimming removed 7 bases from V and 2 bases from J, with 17 bases in between. From germline, CDR1 is LNHDA and CDR2 SQIVND (reference sequence). This CDR3 is built from 15 residues. CDR3 bases: TGTGCCAGTAAGCTCGCGGGAGTCATAAACACTGAAGCTTTCTTT. Translating it yields CASKLAGVINTEAFF.

The chain is built from TRBV20-1 and TRBJ1-6; a weak D match, TRBD1 (5 bases). This CDR3 region has 16 residues. Germline CDR1 is DFQATT and CDR2 is SNEGSKA (reference sequence). V was clipped by 3 bases and J by 6 bases, with 18 bases between them. The CDR3 sequence is CSASPRTAGFNSPLHF. CDR3 coding DNA: TGCAGTGCTAGTCCCCGCACGGCAGGGTTTAATTCACCCCTCCACTTT.

The V and J genes are TRBV28 and TRBJ1-2; 8 positions match TRBD1. CDR3 length: 12 residues. The V and J ends lost 10 bases and 4 bases, in that order; junction bases with no gene match: 5. The germline CDR1 and CDR2 sequences are MDHEN and SYDVKM. This CDR3 reads CATNTGGYGYTF. The DNA for the CDR3 is TGTGCCACCAACACAGGGGGCTATGGCTACACCTTC.

The chain is built from TRBV6-5 and TRBJ1-5; D ambiguous. Germline V gene data show CDR1 as MNHEY and CDR2 as SVGAGI. This CDR3 comprises 15 residues. With 4 bases removed from V and 5 bases from J, the gap between germline ends came to 15 bases. In nucleotides, the CDR3 is TGTGCCAGCAGTTCAGTTCACCGCATGGATCAGCCCCAGCATTTT. Its protein product is CASSSVHRMDQPQHF.

The chain couples TRBV5-5 to TRBJ1-6, with D possibly matching TRBD1 (6 bases). CDR1 is SGHKS and CDR2 is YYEKEE in the germline V gene (reference sequence). V was pared by 4 bases and J by 0 bases, with 14 bases between. This CDR3 is 17 amino acids long. CDR3 in DNA: TGTGCCAGCAGCCAGACAGGCCAAAACTCCTATAATTCACCCCTCCACTTT. Encoded protein: CASSQTGQNSYNSPLHF.